This entry lists 23 T cell receptor beta chains sequenced from one sample in a study of early T cells in non-severe SARS-CoV-2 infection. TCRdb processed the 5' RACE reads anew with MiXCR; each CDR3 protein has one entry. In the table there are about 60,000 distinct CDR3 sequences, roughly an eighth of which are singletons. Sequencing was done on a sample of whole blood. Source of these receptors: an adult who was a healthcare worker with PCR-confirmed SARS-CoV-2 infection or an uninfected control (not recorded which).

The table lists this clonotype with a few counts. The chain has TRBV29-1 and TRBJ2-1; D gene uncertain. V shed 3 bases and J shed 9 bases, with 18 bases lying between them. The CDR3 has 14 amino acids. Germline V gene sequence: CDR1 SQVTM, CDR2 ANQGSEA. In DNA form, the CDR3 reads TGCAGCGTTGACCAACCGGGTTATTGGGGTGAGCAGTTCTTC. Amino acids: CSVDQPGYWGEQFF.

This clonotype came up a few times. Its ends do not fully match the called genes, so a read error is possible. This sequence joins TRBV28 and TRBJ2-3; TRBD2 agrees at 10 bases. Germline V gene sequence: CDR1 MDHEN, CDR2 SYDVKM. This CDR3 is 12 amino acids long. The DNA of the CDR3 is TGTGCCAGCACCGCTCAGCGGGAGGGCAGGGATTTT. Its protein is CASTAQREGRDF.

This clonotype was detected a few times. The CDR3, as DNA: TGTGCCAGCAGAGGGTCCGGGGGCCTAGCCAAAAACATTCAGTACTTC. Its protein is CASRGSGGLAKNIQYF. The chain couples TRBV28 to TRBJ2-4, with D possibly called TRBD1 or TRBD2 (6 bases each). Germline V gene data show CDR1 as MDHEN and CDR2 as SYDVKM. The CDR3 length is 16 residues. V was shortened by 6 bases and J by 0 bases, with 15 bases between the two germline ends.

This clonotype was seen many times. The V gene is TRBV13, the J gene TRBJ1-3, with 7 bases that match TRBD1. V lost 5 bases to trimming and J lost 9 bases; unmatched junction nucleotides: 13. The CDR3 sequence is 15 residues long. CDR1 and CDR2 (germline): PRHDT, FYEKMQ (reference sequence). CDR3 nucleotides: TGTGCCAGCAGCCTGGGGGACAGCATTGGACTCACCATATATTTT. Its protein is CASSLGDSIGLTIYF.

The gene calls are TRBV27 and TRBJ2-3; D is perhaps TRBD1 (6 bases). The V end lost 4 bases, the J end lost 4 bases, and 12 bases lay between the germline ends. CDR1 is MNHEY, CDR2 SMNVEV, per germline (reference sequence). This CDR3 region has 14 residues. CDR3 residues: CASSSYSGADTQYF. In DNA form, the CDR3 reads TGTGCCAGCAGTTCCTACTCAGGGGCAGATACGCAGTATTTT.

Here the CDR3 DNA reads TGCGCCAGCAGTGCGAGCGGGAGGGCCGCCGGGGAGCTGTTTTTT. Translation: CASSASGRAAGELFF. V usage is TRBV10-2 and J usage is TRBJ2-2; 10 bases line up with TRBD2. The CDR3 length is 15 residues. V dropped 4 bases and J dropped 6; count of bases not matched to a gene: 5. Germline values: CDR1 WSHSY, CDR2 SAAADI.

The V and J genes are TRBV29-1 and TRBJ2-3, with TRBD1 matching over 8 bases. V shed 3 bases and J 3 bases; nucleotides not matched to a gene: 2. Germline assignment: CDR1 SQVTM and CDR2 ANQGSEA. The CDR3 runs to 13 residues. The CDR3 region has the DNA TGCAGCGTTGACCAGGGGGCAACAGATACGCAGTATTTT. It specifies CSVDQGATDTQYF.

The sample holds many counts of this clonotype. J is TRBJ2-5 and V is TRBV28; TRBD1 aligns across 9 bases. V was clipped by 5 bases and J by 5 bases; unmatched bases: 9. The CDR3 spans 15 residues. Germline CDR1 is MDHEN and CDR2 is SYDVKM. The CDR3, as DNA: TGTGCCAGCAGTACCGGGACAGGGAGTCTGGAGACCCAGTACTTC. Translation: CASSTGTGSLETQYF.

The chain joins TRBV5-1 to TRBJ2-4; 7 bases are a match to TRBD1. Germline-derived CDR1 and CDR2 are SGHRS and YFSETQ. The ends lost 0 bases at V and 9 bases at J; junction bases unmatched: 3. The CDR3 has 13 amino acids. Written as DNA, the CDR3 is TGCGCCAGCAGCTTGGAACAGGGGAGCATTCAGTACTTC. This sequence encodes CASSLEQGSIQYF.

This clonotype was detected a few times. J is TRBJ1-1 and V is TRBV29-1, with D perhaps TRBD1 (6 bases). V was shortened by 8 bases and J by 4 bases, with 8 bases between the two germline ends. The V gene's germline CDR1 is SQVTM and CDR2 ANQGSEA. CDR3 length: 10 residues. Here the CDR3 reads CSSRGTEAFF. The DNA for the CDR3 is TGCAGCTCCAGGGGCACTGAAGCTTTCTTT.

This clonotype appeared many times. The chain uses TRBV5-1 and TRBJ1-4; D perhaps matches TRBD1 (5 bases). Germline assignment: CDR1 SGHRS and CDR2 YFSETQ. The CDR3 totals 14 residues. Trimming shortened V by 6 bases and J by 2 bases, and 11 bases separated the two germline ends. CDR3 in amino acids: CASTTGGTNEKLFF. The CDR3 DNA sequence: TGCGCCAGCACTACCGGGGGTACTAATGAAAAACTGTTTTTT.

This clonotype appeared many times. The chain carries TRBV27 and TRBJ1-2; the match to TRBD1 covers 9 bases. V shed 8 bases and J 0 bases; nucleotides not matched to a gene: 13. Per the germline V gene, CDR1 is MNHEY and CDR2 is SMNVEV (reference sequence). There are 17 residues in the CDR3. CDR3 amino acids: CASGDAGTGYTNYGYTF. Written as DNA, the CDR3 is TGTGCCAGCGGTGACGCCGGGACAGGGTATACTAACTATGGCTACACCTTC.

In its sample, this clonotype was seen a few times. V gene TRBV6-1 combines with J gene TRBJ1-2, with unresolved D. V dropped 7 bases and J dropped 3 bases, with 9 bases sitting between them. The germline gives CDR1 MNHNS, CDR2 SASEGT. The CDR3 sequence is 12 residues long. The CDR3: CASNSPYYGYTF. CDR3 DNA: TGTGCCAGCAACAGTCCGTACTATGGCTACACCTTC.

V and J are TRBV5-1 and TRBJ2-5; 11 bases line up with TRBD1. Germline CDR1 reads SGHRS; CDR2 reads YFSETQ. CDR3 length equals 15 residues. V was pared by 4 bases and J by 10 bases, with 12 bases of the junction left unmatched. CDR3 DNA: TGCGCCAGCAGCCCGGGGACAGGGGGGAATCTGGACCAGTACTTC. Amino acid sequence: CASSPGTGGNLDQYF.

This clonotype came up many times. This rearrangement joins TRBV6-5 to TRBJ2-2; 9 nucleotides line up with TRBD2. This CDR3 spans 14 amino acids. V trimming: 7 bases; J trimming: 5 bases; junction bases outside the gene matches: 5. Germline V gene lookup returns CDR1 MNHEY and CDR2 SVGAGI. The CDR3 sequence is CASTIAGVTGELFF. DNA for the CDR3: TGTGCCAGCACCATAGCGGGAGTAACCGGGGAGCTGTTTTTT.

The rearrangement uses TRBV3-1 and TRBJ2-3; 8 bases map to TRBD2. The J segment lost 3 bases and the V segment lost 0 bases, leaving 8 bases of the junction unmatched. Looked up from germline, CDR1 is LGHDT and CDR2 is YNNKEL (reference sequence). CDR3 length: 17 amino acids. The CDR3 bases are TGTGCCAGCAGCCAAGATCCCAGCGGGAGCGAAACAGATACGCAGTATTTT. This encodes CASSQDPSGSETDTQYF.

In its sample, this clonotype was seen many times. This rearrangement joins TRBV20-1 to TRBJ2-2; TRBD1 is a possible D gene (5 bases). V was trimmed by 3 bases and J by 5 bases, leaving 16 bases between them. Germline V gene lookup returns CDR1 DFQATT and CDR2 SNEGSKA (reference sequence). The CDR3 is 15 residues long. The CDR3 loop reads CSASSPGSRTGELFF. The CDR3 coding sequence is TGCAGTGCTAGCTCCCCAGGGTCGAGGACCGGGGAGCTGTTTTTT.

This clonotype has a count of ten or more. J is TRBJ2-7 and V is TRBV2, with D perhaps matching TRBD2 (7 bases). The germline gives CDR1 SNHLY, CDR2 FYNNEI. The CDR3 is 15 amino acids. With 4 bases removed from V and 4 bases from J, the gap between germline ends came to 17 bases. CDR3 in amino acids: CASSGGGRGRYEQYF. CDR3 DNA sequence: TGTGCCAGCAGTGGCGGGGGCAGAGGTCGGTACGAGCAGTACTTC.

Only one count was recorded for this clonotype. V and J are TRBV29-1 and TRBJ2-5; weak D call: TRBD2 (5 bases). This CDR3 spans 12 amino acids. V gave up 5 bases and J gave up 1 base, with 8 bases separating them. The germline CDR1 and CDR2 sequences are SQVTM and ANQGSEA. The CDR3 nucleotides read TGCAGCGTTCAGGAGGCCCAAGAGACCCAGTACTTC. This encodes CSVQEAQETQYF.

This chain connects TRBV5-1 to TRBJ2-2; D uncertain. Germline CDR1 SGHRS, CDR2 YFSETQ. V lost 0 bases and J lost 4, with 7 bases in between. CDR3 length: 14 residues. The CDR3 DNA sequence: TGCGCCAGCAGCTTGGCGTCCGGCACCGGGGAGCTGTTTTTT. The encoded protein is CASSLASGTGELFF.

Many counts were recorded for this clonotype. This CDR3 is CSVVRARDYGYTF. The CDR3 coding sequence is TGCAGCGTTGTTAGGGCCAGGGACTATGGCTACACCTTC. This chain connects TRBV29-1 to TRBJ1-2; perhaps TRBD1 as D (5 bases). The ends were cut back, 4 bases at V and 3 bases at J, with 12 bases in the middle. Germline CDR1 is SQVTM and CDR2 is ANQGSEA. The CDR3 loop spans 13 amino acids.

This clonotype occurred a few times. This chain links TRBV11-2 with TRBJ1-2; D uncertain. From germline, CDR1 is SGHAT and CDR2 FQNNGV. V lost 3 bases to trimming and J lost 1 base, with 3 bases between them. CDR3 length: 12 residues. In nucleotides, the CDR3 is TGTGCCAGCAGCTTTGGTAACTATGGCTACACCTTC. Amino acids: CASSFGNYGYTF.

There are many counts of this clonotype. The CDR3 spells CASSLWTSGSGELFF. DNA for the CDR3: TGTGCCAGCAGCTTGTGGACTAGCGGGAGCGGGGAGCTGTTTTTT. The genes are TRBV5-4 and TRBJ2-2, with 13 bases matching TRBD2. The CDR3 contains 15 residues. V lost 1 base and J lost 7; bases outside the gene matches: 1. From germline, CDR1 is SGHNT and CDR2 YYREEE (reference sequence).